The present TCR beta chain was sequenced within a study of blood T cell repertoires in COVID-19. Across the whole study: Specimens from acute and convalescent COVID-19 originated in the United States, Italy and Spain. T cells, B-cell-depleted T cells, or PBMCs supplied cDNA or gDNA.

How the authors handled the data: Estimated nucleated cell counts came from reference gene primer amplification. Clones were sequenced by immunoSEQ multiplex PCR, and TCRdb holds only the in-frame ones, with some missing. The V and J calls and clone size were taken over from that table, and D and trimming were inferred from the DNA. The sample has 210,000 or so clones, roughly four fifths seen once. After removal of 4 bases from V and 6 bases from J, the junction contained 8 bases not matched to a gene. The CDR3 spans 15 residues. The germline gives CDR1 LNHDA, CDR2 SQIVND (reference sequence). The specimen was peripheral blood. The sequence was collected from a middle-aged woman with acute or convalescent COVID-19. The J gene is TRBJ2-1, the V gene TRBV19, with 8 bases lining up with TRBD2. The CDR3 reads CASSKTSALGNEQFF. The CDR3 DNA reads as TGTGCCAGTAGTAAGACTAGCGCGTTAGGCAATGAGCAGTTCTTC.